These 24 T cell receptor beta chains were sequenced from one sample in a study of human thymus T cells. Clones were sequenced by immunoSEQ multiplex PCR, and TCRdb holds only the in-frame ones, with some missing. The sample gives under 150,000 clones, more than 90% of which show up once; 0.02% to 0.03% is in the top ten. In corrective heart surgery, resections were taken, and these provided the thymus tissue. Sequencing used thymus tissue. The source is a boy younger than two with a congenital heart defect but otherwise immunologically healthy.

CDR3 DNA: TGTGCCAGCAGTTACTCGACGTGGGAGACCCAGTACTTC. It translates to CASSYSTWETQYF. The chain employs TRBV6-5 and TRBJ2-5; no definite D call. This CDR3 contains 13 residues. Germline V gene sequence: CDR1 MNHEY, CDR2 SVGAGI. V lost 0 bases and J 5 bases, leaving 7 bases between the germline ends.

V and J are TRBV6-6 and TRBJ1-2, with 11 bases aligning to TRBD1. The CDR3 length is 14 residues. Trimming took 8 bases from V and 6 from J; bases not matched to a gene: 8. Germline CDR1 and CDR2: MNHNY and SVGAGI (reference sequence). CDR3 in DNA: TGTGCCAGCTATACCGGACAGGGGGCGAATGGCTACACCTTC. It yields the protein CASYTGQGANGYTF.

This clone was seen once. V gene TRBV28 combines with J gene TRBJ2-3; D possibly corresponds to TRBD1 (6 bases). The V end was cut by 3 bases, the J end by 1 base, with 17 bases between. From germline, CDR1 is MDHEN and CDR2 SYDVKM. The CDR3 covers 17 residues. CDR3: CASSFVPQGPRTDTQYF. DNA for the CDR3: TGTGCCAGCAGTTTTGTTCCCCAGGGGCCCCGCACAGATACGCAGTATTTT.

The chain recombines TRBV11-3 with TRBJ2-3; 9 positions agree with TRBD2. Germline CDR1 SGHNT, CDR2 YENEEA. The CDR3 extends over 15 amino acids. V shed 7 bases and J 2 bases; nucleotides not matched to a gene: 7. CDR3 nucleotides: TGTGCCAGCAAATTGGGACTAGCTATCACAGATACGCAGTATTTT. Translated: CASKLGLAITDTQYF.

The chain has TRBV2 and TRBJ1-6, with a tentative D call TRBD1 (6 bases). V was cut by 2 bases and J by 8 bases, with 19 bases left in between. The CDR3 consists of 17 residues. Germline assignment: CDR1 SNHLY and CDR2 FYNNEI. The CDR3 reads CASSEKRAAGEDSPLHF. CDR3 nucleotides: TGTGCCAGCAGTGAAAAAAGGGCGGCAGGGGAGGATTCACCCCTCCACTTT. Full variable domain (missing parts from reference TRBV2 and TRBJ1-6): EPEVTQTPSHQVTQMGQEVILRCVPISNHLYFYWYRQILGQKVEFLVSFYNNEISEKSEIFDDQFSVERPDGSNFTLKIRSTKLEDSAMYFCASSEKRAAGEDSPLHFGNGTRLTVT.

This clone was seen just once. The chain is built from TRBV4-2 and TRBJ1-5; D gene unclear. Trimming pared 4 bases from V and 4 bases from J, leaving 14 bases between. The CDR3 is 15 residues long. Germline V lookup: CDR1 LGHNA, CDR2 YNFKEQ. The CDR3 reads CASSPRWEFNQPQHF. DNA for the CDR3: TGTGCCAGCAGCCCACGGTGGGAGTTTAATCAGCCCCAGCATTTT.

This clone has more than one count but fewer than ten. This chain connects TRBV4-1 to TRBJ1-6, with TRBD1 matching over 7 bases. The V segment lost 4 bases and the J segment 9 bases; nucleotides outside the gene matches: 9. The germline V gene has CDR1 MGHRA and CDR2 YSYEKL. The CDR3 is 15 residues long. CDR3 in amino acids: CASSPGTAVTSPLHF. The CDR3 region has the DNA TGCGCCAGCAGCCCTGGGACAGCCGTAACTTCACCCCTCCACTTT.

The chain combines TRBV18 with TRBJ2-7; D unresolved. Germline V gene sequence: CDR1 KGHSH, CDR2 LQKENI. This CDR3 contains 12 residues. V was pared by 2 bases and J by 2 bases, with 4 bases between. As DNA, the CDR3 is TGTGCCAGCTCACCAGCAACCTACGAGCAGTACTTC. It encodes CASSPATYEQYF.

The gene calls are TRBV2 and TRBJ2-7; 8 bases line up with TRBD1. Germline V gene sequence: CDR1 SNHLY, CDR2 FYNNEI. The V segment lost 6 bases and the J segment 3 bases; nucleotides outside the gene matches: 10. CDR3 length equals 15 residues. The CDR3 loop is CASRESTGARYEQYF. The CDR3 coding sequence is TGTGCCAGCAGGGAGTCGACAGGGGCTCGCTACGAGCAGTACTTC.

The chain carries TRBV9 and TRBJ1-2; 7 bases are shared with TRBD1. This CDR3 contains 15 residues. Per germline, CDR1 SGDLS and CDR2 YYNGEE. Unmatched junction bases numbered 12, after V lost 3 bases and J lost 7 bases. The CDR3 here is CASSGYRGGLLGYTF. CDR3 in DNA: TGTGCCAGCAGCGGATACAGGGGAGGTTTACTTGGCTACACCTTC.

The gene calls are TRBV5-6 and TRBJ2-7, with 7 positions matching TRBD1. CDR1 is SGHDT, CDR2 YYEEEE, per germline. V lost 4 bases to trimming and J lost 6 bases; unmatched junction nucleotides: 25. The CDR3 runs to 19 residues. CDR3 amino acids: CASSPKGQTGLGAPFEQYF. CDR3 DNA: TGTGCCAGCAGCCCGAAGGGCCAGACAGGGTTGGGGGCCCCCTTCGAGCAGTACTTC.

This clone was observed a single time. This chain uses TRBV25-1 with TRBJ2-1; TRBD2 aligns across 10 bases. Per the germline V gene, CDR1 is MGHDK and CDR2 is SYGVNS. There are 16 residues in the CDR3. The trim removed 6 bases at V and 7 bases at J, leaving 12 bases unmatched. The CDR3 DNA follows: TGTGCCAGCAGCGACCCCCAGCGGGGGGGTAAGAATGAGCAGTTCTTC. Translated, it gives CASSDPQRGGKNEQFF.

The chain has TRBV9 and TRBJ1-3; no reliable D call. Per the germline V gene, CDR1 is SGDLS and CDR2 is YYNGEE. Trimming removed 0 bases at V and 8 bases at J, with 9 bases between. The CDR3 has 13 amino acids. CDR3 region: CASSVAWGDTIYF. The CDR3 coding sequence is TGTGCCAGCAGCGTAGCTTGGGGTGACACCATATATTTT.

The V call is TRBV6-4, the J call TRBJ2-7, with D uncertain. CDR3 length: 11 amino acids. The V end lost 8 bases, the J end lost 3 bases, and 8 bases lay between the germline ends. Germline CDR1 MRHNA, CDR2 SNTAGT. CDR3 amino acids: CASPEFYEQYF. CDR3 in DNA: TGTGCCAGCCCTGAGTTCTACGAGCAGTACTTC.

The chain combines TRBV5-1 with TRBJ2-5; unclear D gene. The CDR3 has 15 amino acids. CDR1 and CDR2 from the germline V gene are SGHRS and YFSETQ. The ends were cut back, 4 bases at V and 2 bases at J, with 15 bases in the middle. CDR3 residues: CASSPNGGLQETQYF. CDR3 DNA sequence: TGCGCCAGCAGCCCTAATGGTGGCCTACAAGAGACCCAGTACTTC.

V gene TRBV4-2 combines with J gene TRBJ2-2; TRBD2 aligns across 8 bases. The V gene end was trimmed by 4 bases and the J gene end by 6 bases; junction bases not matched to a gene: 16. The CDR3 has 18 amino acids. Germline V CDR1 and CDR2: LGHNA, YNFKEQ. The CDR3 reads CASSRTDITGGPPGELFF. The DNA for the CDR3 is TGTGCCAGCAGCCGAACCGATATCACGGGGGGGCCTCCCGGGGAGCTGTTTTTT.

This chain uses TRBV14 with TRBJ2-7; possibly TRBD1 for D (5 bases). Germline V lookup: CDR1 SGHDN, CDR2 FVKESK. V was pared by 0 bases and J by 3 bases, with 9 bases between. The CDR3 runs to 14 residues. CDR3 bases: TGTGCCAGCAGCCAAGAGCCAGGGAACTACGAGCAGTACTTC. As protein: CASSQEPGNYEQYF. The complete variable domain, with remaining parts taken from reference TRBV14 and TRBJ2-7, reads EAGVTQFPSHSVIEKGQTVTLRCDPISGHDNLYWYRRVMGKEIKFLLHFVKESKQDESGMPNNRFLAERTGGTYSTLKVQPAELEDSGVYFCASSQEPGNYEQYFGPGTRLTVT.

This chain uses TRBV6-1 with TRBJ2-3, with 8 nucleotides matching TRBD2. V gave up 10 bases and J gave up 3 bases; unmatched junction bases: 6. Germline V gene sequence: CDR1 MNHNS, CDR2 SASEGT. The CDR3 consists of 13 residues. The CDR3, as DNA: TGTGCCAACGGGGGGGACCGAACAGATACGCAGTATTTT. Translation: CANGGDRTDTQYF.

The chain couples TRBV7-9 to TRBJ2-3; 11 bases fit TRBD2. CDR3 length equals 16 residues. Germline V gene lookup returns CDR1 SEHNR and CDR2 FQNEAQ (reference sequence). V was clipped by 4 bases and J by 2 bases; unmatched bases: 5. This chain's CDR3 is CASSYRTSGFTDTQYF. In DNA form, the CDR3 reads TGTGCCAGCAGCTATCGGACTAGCGGGTTCACAGATACGCAGTATTTT.

V and J are TRBV7-2 and TRBJ2-7, with TRBD2 identical over 10 bases. V shed 2 bases and J 0 bases; nucleotides not matched to a gene: 4. The germline V gene encodes CDR1 SGHTA and CDR2 FQGNSA. This CDR3 has 16 residues. CDR3: CASSLSGGVSSYEQYF. In nucleotides, the CDR3 is TGTGCCAGCAGCTTAAGCGGGGGGGTTAGCTCCTACGAGCAGTACTTC. The full variable domain, completed using reference TRBV7-2 and TRBJ2-7, is GAGVSQSPSNKVTEKGKDVELRCDPISGHTALYWYRQSLGQGLEFLIYFQGNSAPDKSGLPSDRFSAERTGGSVSTLTIQRTQQEDSAVYLCASSLSGGVSSYEQYFGPGTRLTVT.

The genes are TRBV5-1 and TRBJ1-2; TRBD1 might be the D (6 bases). The germline gives CDR1 SGHRS, CDR2 YFSETQ. This CDR3 comprises 14 residues. V shed 1 base and J shed 2 bases, with 9 bases lying between them. This CDR3 reads CASSLTGTNYGYTF. In DNA, the CDR3 is TGCGCCAGCAGCTTGACAGGGACAAACTATGGCTACACCTTC.

The count of this clone is one. V and J are TRBV10-1 and TRBJ1-2, with D tentatively TRBD1 (5 bases). This CDR3 has 14 residues. Trimming shortened V by 10 bases and J by 0 bases, and 15 bases separated the two germline ends. Per germline, CDR1 WNHNN and CDR2 SYGVQD (reference sequence). The CDR3 loop is CATDSVKSNYGYTF. The CDR3, as DNA: TGCGCCACCGACAGTGTGAAGTCTAACTATGGCTACACCTTC.

This chain links TRBV7-9 with TRBJ1-1, with D perhaps TRBD1 (5 bases). Germline V gene sequence: CDR1 SEHNR, CDR2 FQNEAQ (reference sequence). The CDR3 totals 15 residues. With 1 base removed from V and 1 base from J, the gap between germline ends came to 10 bases. DNA for the CDR3: TGTGCCAGCAGCTTAGTTCAGGGATCGAACACTGAAGCTTTCTTT. Residues: CASSLVQGSNTEAFF.

The chain couples TRBV15 to TRBJ1-3; D may be TRBD1 (5 bases). The CDR3 contains 16 residues. The germline V gene has CDR1 LNHNV and CDR2 YYDKDF (reference sequence). The ends were cut back, 4 bases at V and 2 bases at J, with 15 bases in the middle. In nucleotides, the CDR3 is TGTGCCACCAGCAAGGCCAGGGCAATCGCTGGAAACACCATATATTTT. This encodes CATSKARAIAGNTIYF.